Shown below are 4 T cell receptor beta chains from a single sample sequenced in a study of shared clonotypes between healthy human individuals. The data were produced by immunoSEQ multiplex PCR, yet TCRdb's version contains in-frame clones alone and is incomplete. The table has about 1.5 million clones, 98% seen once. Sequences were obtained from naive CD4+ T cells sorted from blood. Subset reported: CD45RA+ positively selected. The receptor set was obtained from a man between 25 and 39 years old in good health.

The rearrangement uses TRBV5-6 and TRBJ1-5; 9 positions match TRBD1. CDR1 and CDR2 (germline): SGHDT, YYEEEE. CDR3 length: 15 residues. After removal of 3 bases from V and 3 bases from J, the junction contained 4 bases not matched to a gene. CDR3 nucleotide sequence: TGTGCCAGCAGCTCGGGACAGGGAGTCAATCAGCCCCAGCATTTT. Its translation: CASSSGQGVNQPQHF. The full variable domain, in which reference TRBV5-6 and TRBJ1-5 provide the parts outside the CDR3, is DAGVTQSPTHLIKTRGQQVTLRCSPKSGHDTVSWYQQALGQGPQFIFQYYEEEERQRGNFPDRFSGHQFPNYSSELNVNALLLGDSALYLCASSSGQGVNQPQHFGDGTRLSIL.

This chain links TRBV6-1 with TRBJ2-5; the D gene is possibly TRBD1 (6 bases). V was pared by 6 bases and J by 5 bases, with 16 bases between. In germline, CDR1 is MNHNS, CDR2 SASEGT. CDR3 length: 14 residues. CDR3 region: CASRGQRTIETQYF. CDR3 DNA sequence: TGTGCCAGCAGAGGACAGAGGACGATCGAGACCCAGTACTTC.

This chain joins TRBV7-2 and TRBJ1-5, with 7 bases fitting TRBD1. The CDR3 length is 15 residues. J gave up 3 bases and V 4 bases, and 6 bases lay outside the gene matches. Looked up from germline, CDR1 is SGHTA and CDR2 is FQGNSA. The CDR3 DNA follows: TGTGCCAGCAGCTCCCGACAGGGCCCCAATCAGCCCCAGCATTTT. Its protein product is CASSSRQGPNQPQHF.

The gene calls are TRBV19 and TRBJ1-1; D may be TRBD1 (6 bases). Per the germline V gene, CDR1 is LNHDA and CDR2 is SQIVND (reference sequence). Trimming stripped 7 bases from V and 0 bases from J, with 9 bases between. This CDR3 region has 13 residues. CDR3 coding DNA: TGTGCCAGTACCACAGGGTTGAACACTGAAGCTTTCTTT. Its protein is CASTTGLNTEAFF.